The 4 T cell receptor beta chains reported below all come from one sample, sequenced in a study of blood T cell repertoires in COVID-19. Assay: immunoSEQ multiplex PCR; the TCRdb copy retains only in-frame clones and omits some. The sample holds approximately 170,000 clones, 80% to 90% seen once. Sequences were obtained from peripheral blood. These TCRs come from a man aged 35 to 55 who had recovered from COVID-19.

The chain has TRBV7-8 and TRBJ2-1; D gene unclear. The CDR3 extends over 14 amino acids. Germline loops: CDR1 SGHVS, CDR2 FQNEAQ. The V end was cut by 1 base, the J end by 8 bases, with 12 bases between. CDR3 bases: TGTGCCAGCAGCTTAGTAAGAGCCGCCGATGAGCAGTTCTTC. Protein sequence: CASSLVRAADEQFF.

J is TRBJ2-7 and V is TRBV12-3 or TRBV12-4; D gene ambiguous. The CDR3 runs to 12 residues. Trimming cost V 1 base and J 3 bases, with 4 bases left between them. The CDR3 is CASSLELYEQYF. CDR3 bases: TGTGCCAGCAGTTTAGAACTCTACGAGCAGTACTTC.

CDR3 nucleotides: TGTGCCAGCAGTTATCGGCAGGGAGGAGAGACCCAGTACTTC. Residues: CASSYRQGGETQYF. The gene calls are TRBV27 and TRBJ2-5, with D perhaps matching TRBD2 (6 bases). This CDR3 is built from 14 residues. Deletions cut 4 bases from V and 4 bases from J, with 13 bases between. Germline-derived CDR1 and CDR2 are MNHEY and SMNVEV (reference sequence).

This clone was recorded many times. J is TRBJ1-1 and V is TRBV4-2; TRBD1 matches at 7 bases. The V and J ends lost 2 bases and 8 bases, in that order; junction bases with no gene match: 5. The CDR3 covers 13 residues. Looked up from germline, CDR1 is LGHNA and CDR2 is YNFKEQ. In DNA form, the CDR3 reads TGTGCCAGCAGCCAACCGGACAGGCCAGAAGCTTTCTTT. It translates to CASSQPDRPEAFF.